Sequencing of this TCR beta chain was carried out in a study of graft-versus-host responses after intestinal transplantation. Study details: Transplant types were multivisceral, liver-intestinal, or isolated intestinal.

Here immunoSEQ multiplex PCR was the method, and the copy in TCRdb shows in-frame clones only, minus some. The sample consists of around 15,000 clones, approximately 33% of them appearing once. CFSE-labeled responder cells (about 200,000) were plated with about 200,000 irradiated, violet-dye-labeled stimulator cells. General study results and limits: Some patients had graft-donor T cell macrochimerism. In their allografts, the ratios of graft-versus-host to host-versus-graft T cell clones were high. Analysis identified GvH clones in recipient marrow, with some appearing first in ileum or blood.

The receptor's source is a human patient who received an intestinal transplant. The sample consisted of alloreactive CD4+ T cells from a mixed lymphocyte reaction culture, taken before intestinal transplant. As for subset: CFSE-low proliferating T cells sorted from approximately 6-day pre-transplant mixed lymphocyte reaction (GvH or HvG direction).

The CDR3 here is CATRTSYNEQFF. In DNA, the CDR3 is TGTGCCACACGGACCAGCTACAATGAGCAGTTCTTC. The chain uses TRBV28 and TRBJ2-1; unclear D gene. Per the germline V gene, CDR1 is MDHEN and CDR2 is SYDVKM. CDR3 length: 12 amino acids. V was trimmed by 10 bases and J by 3 bases, leaving 10 bases between them.